This T cell receptor (beta chain) was identified during a study of cytomegalovirus exposure and HLA in healthy donors. Overall study results and limits: The authors later found TCR association rates varying by HLA locus, with DRB1 most and HLA-C fewest.

Germline V gene sequence: CDR1 SGDLS, CDR2 YYNGEE. The CDR3 has 15 residues. V gave up 4 bases and J gave up 6 bases; unmatched junction bases: 7. PCR primers comprised 60 Vbeta and 13 Jbeta primers. Only in-frame clones appear in the TCRdb table, and some are missing; sequencing was by immunoSEQ multiplex PCR. The repertoire has roughly 200,000 clones, roughly 83% of them found once; the top ten carry roughly 0.7%. Of note for this clone: Its antigen is as yet unknown.

The chain uses TRBV9 and TRBJ2-5, with 12 bases fitting TRBD2. Sample: PBMCs. This receptor was obtained from a boy aged 2 to 10 in good health and CMV-seronegative. The CDR3 protein is CASSRLGTSGQTQYF. In DNA form, the CDR3 reads TGTGCCAGCAGCCGACTGGGGACTAGCGGGCAGACCCAGTACTTC.